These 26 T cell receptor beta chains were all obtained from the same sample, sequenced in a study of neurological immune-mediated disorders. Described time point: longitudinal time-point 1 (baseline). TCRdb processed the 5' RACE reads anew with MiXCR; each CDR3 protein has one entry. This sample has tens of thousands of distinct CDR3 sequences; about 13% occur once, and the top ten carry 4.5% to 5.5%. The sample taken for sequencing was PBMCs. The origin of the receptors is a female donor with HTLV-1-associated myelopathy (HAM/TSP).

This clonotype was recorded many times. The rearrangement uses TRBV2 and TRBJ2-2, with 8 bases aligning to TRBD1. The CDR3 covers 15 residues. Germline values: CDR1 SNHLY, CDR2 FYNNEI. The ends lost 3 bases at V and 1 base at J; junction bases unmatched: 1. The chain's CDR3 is CASSEDRVNTGELFF. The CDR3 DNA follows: TGTGCCAGCAGTGAGGACAGGGTGAACACCGGGGAGCTGTTTTTT.

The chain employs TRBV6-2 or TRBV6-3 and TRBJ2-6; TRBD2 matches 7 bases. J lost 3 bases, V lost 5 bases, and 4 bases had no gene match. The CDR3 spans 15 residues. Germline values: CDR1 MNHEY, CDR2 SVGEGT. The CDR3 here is CASSIGGNGANVLTF. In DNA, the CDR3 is TGTGCCAGCAGTATCGGGGGGAATGGGGCCAACGTCCTGACTTTC.

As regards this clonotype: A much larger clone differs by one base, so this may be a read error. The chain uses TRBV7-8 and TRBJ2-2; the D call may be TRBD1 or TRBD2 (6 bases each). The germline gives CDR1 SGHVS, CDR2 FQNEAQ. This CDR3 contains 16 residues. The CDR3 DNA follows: TGTGCCAACAGCTTAGTGGGGGGCCTACACACCGGGGAGCTGTTTTTT. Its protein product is CANSLVGGLHTGELFF.

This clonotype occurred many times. CDR3 bases: TGTGCCAGCAGTTCCCCCGGGCACACCGGGGAGCTGTTTTTT. Translating gives CASSSPGHTGELFF. This rearrangement joins TRBV6-5 to TRBJ2-2; unclear D gene. The CDR3 totals 14 residues. The germline V and J ends were trimmed by 4 bases and 3 bases, with 9 bases remaining between them. The germline V gene has CDR1 MNHEY and CDR2 SVGAGI.

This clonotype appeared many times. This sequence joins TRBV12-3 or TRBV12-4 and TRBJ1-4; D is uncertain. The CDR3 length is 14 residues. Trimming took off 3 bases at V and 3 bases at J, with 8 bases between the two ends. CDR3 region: CASSFYGSNEKLFF. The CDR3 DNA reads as TGTGCCAGCAGTTTTTACGGATCTAATGAAAAACTGTTTTTT.

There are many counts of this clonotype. The CDR3 protein is CASSRLNEQYF. CDR3 in DNA: TGTGCCAGCAGTCGTTTAAATGAGCAGTACTTC. The V and J genes are TRBV6-6 and TRBJ2-7; no clear D gene. V was shortened by 5 bases and J by 7 bases, with 9 bases between the two germline ends. This CDR3 is built from 11 residues. Germline V gives CDR1 MNHNY, CDR2 SVGAGI (reference sequence).

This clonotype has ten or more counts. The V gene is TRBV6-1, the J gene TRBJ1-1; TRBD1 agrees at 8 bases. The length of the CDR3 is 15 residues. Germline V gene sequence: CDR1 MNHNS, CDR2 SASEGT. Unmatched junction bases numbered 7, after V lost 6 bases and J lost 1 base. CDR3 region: CASRGGTGGNTEAFF. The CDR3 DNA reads TGTGCCAGCAGGGGGGGCACAGGGGGGAACACTGAAGCTTTCTTT.

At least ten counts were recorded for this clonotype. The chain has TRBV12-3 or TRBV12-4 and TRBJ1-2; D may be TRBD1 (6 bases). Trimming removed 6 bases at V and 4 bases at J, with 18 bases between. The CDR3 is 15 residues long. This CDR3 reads CASSLGGTRAYGYTF. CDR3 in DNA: TGTGCCAGCAGCCTAGGGGGGACTCGCGCCTATGGCTACACCTTC.

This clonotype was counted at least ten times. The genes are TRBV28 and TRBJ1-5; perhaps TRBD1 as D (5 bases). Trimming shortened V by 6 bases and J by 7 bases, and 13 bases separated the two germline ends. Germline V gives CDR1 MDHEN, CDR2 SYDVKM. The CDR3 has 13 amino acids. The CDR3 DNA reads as TGTGCCAGCAGGTGGGGTGACAGACAGCCCCAGCATTTT. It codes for CASRWGDRQPQHF.

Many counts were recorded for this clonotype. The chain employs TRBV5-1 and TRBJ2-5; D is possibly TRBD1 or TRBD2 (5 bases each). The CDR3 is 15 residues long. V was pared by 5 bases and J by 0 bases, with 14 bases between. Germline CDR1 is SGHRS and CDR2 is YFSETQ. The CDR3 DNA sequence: TGCGCCAGCAGTTCTGGGACGGTGTACCAAGAGACCCAGTACTTC. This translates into CASSSGTVYQETQYF.

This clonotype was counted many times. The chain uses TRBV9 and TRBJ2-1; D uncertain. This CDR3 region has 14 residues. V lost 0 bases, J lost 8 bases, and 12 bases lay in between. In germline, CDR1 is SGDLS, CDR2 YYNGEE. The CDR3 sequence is CASSVDSLKDEQFF. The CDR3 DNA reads TGTGCCAGCAGCGTAGATTCGTTAAAGGATGAGCAGTTCTTC.

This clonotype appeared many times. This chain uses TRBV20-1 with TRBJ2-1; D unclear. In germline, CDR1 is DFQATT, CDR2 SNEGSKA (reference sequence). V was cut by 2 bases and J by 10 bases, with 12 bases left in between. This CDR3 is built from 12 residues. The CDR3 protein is CSARRPPWEQFF. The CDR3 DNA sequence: TGCAGTGCTAGAAGACCACCCTGGGAGCAGTTCTTC.

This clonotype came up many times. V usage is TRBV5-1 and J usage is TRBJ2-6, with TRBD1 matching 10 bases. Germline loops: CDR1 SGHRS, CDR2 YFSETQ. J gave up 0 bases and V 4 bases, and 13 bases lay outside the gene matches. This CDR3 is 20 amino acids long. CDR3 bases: TGCGCCAGCAGCCCCAAATCACTGGACAGGGGGTACTCTGGGGCCAACGTCCTGACTTTC. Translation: CASSPKSLDRGYSGANVLTF.

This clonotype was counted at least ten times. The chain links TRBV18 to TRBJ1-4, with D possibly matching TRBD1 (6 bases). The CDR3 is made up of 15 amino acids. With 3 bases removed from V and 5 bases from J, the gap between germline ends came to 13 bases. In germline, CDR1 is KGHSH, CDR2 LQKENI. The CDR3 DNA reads TGTGCCAGCTCACCCTCCAGGGGTTGGAATGAAAAACTGTTTTTT. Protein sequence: CASSPSRGWNEKLFF.

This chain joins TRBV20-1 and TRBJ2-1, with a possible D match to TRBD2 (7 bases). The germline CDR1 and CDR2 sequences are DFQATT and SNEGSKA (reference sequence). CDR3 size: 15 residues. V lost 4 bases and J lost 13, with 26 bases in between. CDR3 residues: CSAIGGGAHRTDQFF. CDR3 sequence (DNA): TGCAGTGCTATAGGAGGGGGGGCTCATCGTACTGATCAGTTCTTC.

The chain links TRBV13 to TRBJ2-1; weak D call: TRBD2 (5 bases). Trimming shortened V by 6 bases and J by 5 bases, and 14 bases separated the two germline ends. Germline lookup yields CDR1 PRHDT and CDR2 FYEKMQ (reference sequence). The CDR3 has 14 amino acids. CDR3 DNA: TGTGCCAGCAGACCCCTGAGGGTAAACAATGAGCAGTTCTTC. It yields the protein CASRPLRVNNEQFF. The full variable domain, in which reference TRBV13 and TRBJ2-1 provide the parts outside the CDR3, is AAGVIQSPRHLIKEKRETATLKCYPIPRHDTVYWYQQGPGQDPQFLISFYEKMQSDKGSIPDRFSAQQFSDYHSELNMSSLELGDSALYFCASRPLRVNNEQFFGPGTRLTVL.

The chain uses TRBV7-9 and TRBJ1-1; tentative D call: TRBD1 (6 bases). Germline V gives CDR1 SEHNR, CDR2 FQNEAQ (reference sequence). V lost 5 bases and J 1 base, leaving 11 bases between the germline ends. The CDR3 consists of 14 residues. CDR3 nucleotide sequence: TGTGCCAGCAGCCCGGGGACACCGAACACTGAAGCTTTCTTT. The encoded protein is CASSPGTPNTEAFF. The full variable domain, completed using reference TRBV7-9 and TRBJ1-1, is DTGVSQNPRHKITKRGQNVTFRCDPISEHNRLYWYRQTLGQGPEFLTYFQNEAQLEKSRLLSDRFSAERPKGSFSTLEIQRTEQGDSAMYLCASSPGTPNTEAFFGQGTRLTVV.

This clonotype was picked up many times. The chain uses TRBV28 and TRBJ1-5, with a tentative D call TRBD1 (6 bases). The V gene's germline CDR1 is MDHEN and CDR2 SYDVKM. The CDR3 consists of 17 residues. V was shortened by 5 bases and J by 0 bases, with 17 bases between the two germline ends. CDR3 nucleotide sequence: TGTGCCAGCAGTCGCATGGGGGGGGCGGATAGCAATCAGCCCCAGCATTTT. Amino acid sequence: CASSRMGGADSNQPQHF.

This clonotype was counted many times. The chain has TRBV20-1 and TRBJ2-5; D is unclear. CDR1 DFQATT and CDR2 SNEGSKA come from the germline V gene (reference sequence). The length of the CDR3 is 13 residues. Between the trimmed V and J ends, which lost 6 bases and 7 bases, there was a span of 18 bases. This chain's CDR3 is CSARTEPVGTQYF. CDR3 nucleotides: TGCAGTGCGCGGACGGAACCCGTGGGGACCCAGTACTTC.

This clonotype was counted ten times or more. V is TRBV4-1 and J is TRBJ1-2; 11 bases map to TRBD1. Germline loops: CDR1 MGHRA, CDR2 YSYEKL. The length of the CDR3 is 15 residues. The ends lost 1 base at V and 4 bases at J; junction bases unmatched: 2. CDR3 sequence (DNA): TGCGCCAGCAGCCAAGGGACAGGGGGCTTCTATGGCTACACCTTC. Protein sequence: CASSQGTGGFYGYTF.

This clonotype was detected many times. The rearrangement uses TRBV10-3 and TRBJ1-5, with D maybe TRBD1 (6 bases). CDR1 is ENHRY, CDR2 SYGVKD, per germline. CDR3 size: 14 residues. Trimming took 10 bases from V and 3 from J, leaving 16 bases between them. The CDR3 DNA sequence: TGTGCCAGCACCCCCGGGACAAACAATCAGCCCCAGCATTTT. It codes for CASTPGTNNQPQHF.

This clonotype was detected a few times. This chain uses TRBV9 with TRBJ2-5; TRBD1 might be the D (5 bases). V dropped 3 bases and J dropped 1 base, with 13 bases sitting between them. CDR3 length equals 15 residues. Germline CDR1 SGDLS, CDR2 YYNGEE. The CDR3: CASSALQGGQETQYF. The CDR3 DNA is TGTGCCAGCAGCGCCCTTCAGGGTGGCCAAGAGACCCAGTACTTC.

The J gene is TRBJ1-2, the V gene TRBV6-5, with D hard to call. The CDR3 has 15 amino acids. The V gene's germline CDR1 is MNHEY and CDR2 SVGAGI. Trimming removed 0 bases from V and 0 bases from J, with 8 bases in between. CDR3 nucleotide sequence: TGTGCCAGCAGTTACTCCCCCCAGGCTAACTATGGCTACACCTTC. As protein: CASSYSPQANYGYTF.

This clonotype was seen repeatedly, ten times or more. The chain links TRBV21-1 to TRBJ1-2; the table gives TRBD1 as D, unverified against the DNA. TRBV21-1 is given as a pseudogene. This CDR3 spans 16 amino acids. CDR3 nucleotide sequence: TGTGCCAGCAGCAAAGAGGGCTGGGGCACAAACTATGGCTACACCTTC. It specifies CASSKEGWGTNYGYTF.

The CDR3 coding sequence is TGTGCCAGCAGTCGGACAGGGAACACTGGGGCCAACGTCCTGACTTTC. Protein: CASSRTGNTGANVLTF. The gene calls are TRBV12-3 or TRBV12-4 and TRBJ2-6, with 8 bases aligning to TRBD1. The ends lost 5 bases at V and 2 bases at J; junction bases unmatched: 5. The CDR3 is 16 residues long.

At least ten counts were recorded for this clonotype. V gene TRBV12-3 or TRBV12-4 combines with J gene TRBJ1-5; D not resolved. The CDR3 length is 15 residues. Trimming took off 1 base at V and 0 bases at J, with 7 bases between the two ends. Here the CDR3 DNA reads TGTGCCAGCAGTTTAGGGGCGGGTAGCAATCAGCCCCAGCATTTT. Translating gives CASSLGAGSNQPQHF.